The 14 T cell receptor beta chains in this list originate from one sample, sequenced in a study of chemoradiotherapy in HPV16-positive cancers. Sequencing used immunoSEQ multiplex PCR; TCRdb keeps in-frame clones, though not all of them. The data show some 13,000 clones, more than 75% seen once. This material consisted of blood, taken from a patient who underwent chemoradiotherapy. The receptors were gathered from a human donor with HPV-associated anogenital cancer.

The genes are TRBV5-1 and TRBJ1-1, with 7 bases lining up with TRBD1. The trim removed 4 bases at V and 4 bases at J, leaving 13 bases unmatched. CDR3 length equals 16 residues. In germline, CDR1 is SGHRS, CDR2 YFSETQ. Written as DNA, the CDR3 is TGCGCCAGCAGCGTGGACAATCAACAGGGGAGCACTGAAGCTTTCTTT. It is translated as CASSVDNQQGSTEAFF.

V and J are TRBV28 and TRBJ2-7; no clear D gene. This CDR3 has 12 amino acids. Between the trimmed V and J ends, which lost 2 bases and 7 bases, there was a span of 9 bases. Germline V gene data show CDR1 as MDHEN and CDR2 as SYDVKM. CDR3 amino acids: CASSLPGFEQYF. The CDR3 DNA reads as TGTGCCAGCAGTTTACCCGGGTTTGAGCAGTACTTC. Full variable domain (rest looked up from reference TRBV28 and TRBJ2-7): DVKVTQSSRYLVKRTGEKVFLECVQDMDHENMFWYRQDPGLGLRLIYFSYDVKMKEKGDIPEGYSVSREKKERFSLILESASTNQTSMYLCASSLPGFEQYFGPGTRLTVT.

The chain combines TRBV30 with TRBJ2-3; TRBD1 agrees at 8 bases. Germline V gene data show CDR1 as GTSNPN and CDR2 as SVGIG (reference sequence). The CDR3 runs 17 residues. The trim removed 3 bases at V and 3 bases at J, leaving 14 bases unmatched. CDR3 sequence: CAWSAKTGARGTDTQYF. The CDR3 DNA is TGTGCCTGGAGCGCGAAGACAGGGGCGAGAGGTACAGATACGCAGTATTTT.

V usage is TRBV14 and J usage is TRBJ2-7; D might be TRBD2 (5 bases). CDR3 size: 12 residues. V lost 4 bases and J 4 bases, leaving 8 bases between the germline ends. Germline V lookup: CDR1 SGHDN, CDR2 FVKESK. The CDR3 loop reads CASSLRGYEQYF. In nucleotides, the CDR3 is TGTGCCAGCAGCCTACGGGGATACGAGCAGTACTTC.

The V call is TRBV11-1, the J call TRBJ1-1; D may be TRBD1 (6 bases). The CDR3 totals 12 residues. V was shortened by 0 bases and J by 7 bases, with 6 bases between the two germline ends. CDR1 and CDR2 from the germline V gene are SGHAT and FQDESV (reference sequence). The CDR3 DNA sequence: TGTGCCAGCAGCTTAGCAGGGGGTGAAGCTTTCTTT. Encoded protein: CASSLAGGEAFF.

The table lists this clone with a few counts. V gene TRBV27 combines with J gene TRBJ1-3; D uncertain. This CDR3 is 15 amino acids long. CDR1 is MNHEY, CDR2 SMNVEV, per germline (reference sequence). With 1 base removed from V and 5 bases from J, the gap between germline ends came to 12 bases. This chain's CDR3 is CASSLLGSRRNTIYF. The CDR3 DNA sequence: TGTGCCAGCAGTTTATTGGGCAGCCGAAGAAACACCATATATTTT.

V gene TRBV30 combines with J gene TRBJ2-3; D remains ambiguous. V was cut by 2 bases and J by 3 bases, with 6 bases left in between. The germline V gene encodes CDR1 GTSNPN and CDR2 SVGIG (reference sequence). The CDR3 totals 12 residues. This CDR3 reads CAWSSTTDTQYF. The CDR3 bases are TGTGCCTGGAGTTCTACGACAGATACGCAGTATTTT.

The chain links TRBV5-6 to TRBJ2-1; possibly TRBD1 for D (6 bases). This CDR3 spans 17 amino acids. Germline CDR1 reads SGHDT; CDR2 reads YYEEEE. Trimming shortened V by 4 bases and J by 3 bases, and 20 bases separated the two germline ends. The DNA for the CDR3 is TGTGCCAGCAGCGGCCAGACTCAGGGGACAAACTACAATGAGCAGTTCTTC. It encodes CASSGQTQGTNYNEQFF.

This clone appeared a single time. V usage is TRBV30 and J usage is TRBJ2-2; possible D gene TRBD1, 5 bases. The V and J ends lost 0 bases and 9 bases respectively, with 17 bases between them. This CDR3 is built from 15 residues. CDR1 is GTSNPN, CDR2 SVGIG, per germline (reference sequence). The CDR3 region has the DNA TGTGCCTGGAGTGTACGTAGGGGATCCCCCCGGGAGCTGTTTTTT. Translating it yields CAWSVRRGSPRELFF.

CDR3 DNA sequence: TGTGCCAGCAGTTCGGGACTTTACGAGCAGTACTTC. Amino acids: CASSSGLYEQYF. The chain is built from TRBV28 and TRBJ2-7; D possibly corresponds to TRBD2 (6 bases). V was shortened by 4 bases and J by 4 bases, with 8 bases between the two germline ends. Germline loops: CDR1 MDHEN, CDR2 SYDVKM. The CDR3 is made up of 12 amino acids.

The chain uses TRBV19 and TRBJ1-5; D is possibly TRBD1 (5 bases). Germline loops: CDR1 LNHDA, CDR2 SQIVND (reference sequence). The CDR3 spans 14 residues. V was cut by 4 bases and J by 6 bases, with 13 bases left in between. In DNA form, the CDR3 reads TGTGCCAGTAGTAACCAGGGAACGGGTCAGCCCCAGCATTTT. Its translation is CASSNQGTGQPQHF. The full variable domain, completed using reference TRBV19 and TRBJ1-5, is DGGITQSPKYLFRKEGQNVTLSCEQNLNHDAMYWYRQDPGQGLRLIYYSQIVNDFQKGDIAEGYSVSREKKESFPLTVTSAQKNPTAFYLCASSNQGTGQPQHFGDGTRLSIL.

The chain couples TRBV6-1 to TRBJ2-1, with 8 bases fitting TRBD1. This CDR3 contains 15 residues. Germline trimming cut 2 bases from V and 12 bases from J; bases unmatched to any gene: 12. Germline V gene sequence: CDR1 MNHNS, CDR2 SASEGT. CDR3 protein: CASSEQGAHLGAQFF. The CDR3 coding sequence is TGTGCCAGCAGTGAACAGGGGGCGCATTTGGGAGCGCAGTTCTTC.

The table lists this clone with a count of one. The chain links TRBV19 to TRBJ1-3; D ambiguous. With 1 base removed from V and 2 bases from J, the gap between germline ends came to 12 bases. Germline CDR1 LNHDA, CDR2 SQIVND (reference sequence). The CDR3 length is 16 residues. The CDR3 DNA reads TGTGCCAGTAGTATAGCATTCTCGGAGGCTGGAAACACCATATATTTT. It codes for CASSIAFSEAGNTIYF.

V and J are TRBV7-9 and TRBJ1-1; perhaps TRBD1 as D (5 bases). Germline lookup yields CDR1 SEHNR and CDR2 FQNEAQ (reference sequence). V gave up 2 bases and J gave up 3 bases, with 10 bases separating them. The CDR3 consists of 14 residues. CDR3 region: CASSLTGSDTEAFF. CDR3 nucleotides: TGTGCCAGCAGCTTAACAGGATCGGACACTGAAGCTTTCTTT.